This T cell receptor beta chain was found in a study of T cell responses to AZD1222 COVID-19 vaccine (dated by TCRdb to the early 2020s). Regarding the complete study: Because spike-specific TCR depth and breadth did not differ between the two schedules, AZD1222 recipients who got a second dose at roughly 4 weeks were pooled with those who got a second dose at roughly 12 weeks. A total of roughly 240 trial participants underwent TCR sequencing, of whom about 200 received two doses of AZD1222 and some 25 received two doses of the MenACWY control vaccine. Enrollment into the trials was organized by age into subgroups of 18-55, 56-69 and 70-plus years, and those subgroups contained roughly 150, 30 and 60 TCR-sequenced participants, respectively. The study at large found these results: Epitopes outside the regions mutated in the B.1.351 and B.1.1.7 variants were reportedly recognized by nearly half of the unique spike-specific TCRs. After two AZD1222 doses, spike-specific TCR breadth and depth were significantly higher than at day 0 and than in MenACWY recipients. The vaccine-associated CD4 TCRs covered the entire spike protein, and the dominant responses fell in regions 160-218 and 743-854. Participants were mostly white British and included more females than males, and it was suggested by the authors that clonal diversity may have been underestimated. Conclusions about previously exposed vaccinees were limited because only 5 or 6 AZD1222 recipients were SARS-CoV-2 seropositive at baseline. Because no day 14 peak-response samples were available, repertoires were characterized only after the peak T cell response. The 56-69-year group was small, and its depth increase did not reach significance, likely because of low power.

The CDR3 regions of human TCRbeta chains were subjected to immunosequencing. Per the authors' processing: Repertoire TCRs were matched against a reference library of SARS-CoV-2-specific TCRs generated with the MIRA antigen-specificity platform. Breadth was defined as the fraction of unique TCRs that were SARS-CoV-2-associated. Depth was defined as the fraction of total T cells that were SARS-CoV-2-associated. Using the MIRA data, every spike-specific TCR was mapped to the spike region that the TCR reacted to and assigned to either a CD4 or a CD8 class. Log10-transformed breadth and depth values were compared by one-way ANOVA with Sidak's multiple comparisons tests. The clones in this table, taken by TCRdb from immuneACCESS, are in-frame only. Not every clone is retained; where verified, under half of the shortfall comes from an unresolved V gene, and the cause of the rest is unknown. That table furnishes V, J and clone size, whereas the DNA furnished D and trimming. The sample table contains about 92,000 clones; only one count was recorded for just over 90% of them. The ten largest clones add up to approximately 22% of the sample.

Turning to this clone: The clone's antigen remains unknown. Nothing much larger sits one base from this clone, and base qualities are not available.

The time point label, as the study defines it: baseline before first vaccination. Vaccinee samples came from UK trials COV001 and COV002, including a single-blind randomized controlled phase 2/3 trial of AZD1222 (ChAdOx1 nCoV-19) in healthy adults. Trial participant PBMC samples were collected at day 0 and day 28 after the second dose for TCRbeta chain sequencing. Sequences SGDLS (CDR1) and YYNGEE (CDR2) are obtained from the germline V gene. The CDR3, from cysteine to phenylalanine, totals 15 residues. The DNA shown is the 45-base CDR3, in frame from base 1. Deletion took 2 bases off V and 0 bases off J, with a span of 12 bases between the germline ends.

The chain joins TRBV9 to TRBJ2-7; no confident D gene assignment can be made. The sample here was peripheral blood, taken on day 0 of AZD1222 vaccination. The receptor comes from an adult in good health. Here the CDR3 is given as CASSVSWASSYEQYF. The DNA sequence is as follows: TGTGCCAGCAGCGTTTCGTGGGCCAGCTCCTACGAGCAGTACTTC. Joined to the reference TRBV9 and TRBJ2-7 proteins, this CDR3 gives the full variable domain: DSGVTQTPKHLITATGQRVTLRCSPRSGDLSVYWYQQSLDQGLQFLIQYYNGEERAKGNILERFSAQQFPDLHSELNLSSLELGDSALYFCASSVSWASSYEQYFGPGTRLTVT.